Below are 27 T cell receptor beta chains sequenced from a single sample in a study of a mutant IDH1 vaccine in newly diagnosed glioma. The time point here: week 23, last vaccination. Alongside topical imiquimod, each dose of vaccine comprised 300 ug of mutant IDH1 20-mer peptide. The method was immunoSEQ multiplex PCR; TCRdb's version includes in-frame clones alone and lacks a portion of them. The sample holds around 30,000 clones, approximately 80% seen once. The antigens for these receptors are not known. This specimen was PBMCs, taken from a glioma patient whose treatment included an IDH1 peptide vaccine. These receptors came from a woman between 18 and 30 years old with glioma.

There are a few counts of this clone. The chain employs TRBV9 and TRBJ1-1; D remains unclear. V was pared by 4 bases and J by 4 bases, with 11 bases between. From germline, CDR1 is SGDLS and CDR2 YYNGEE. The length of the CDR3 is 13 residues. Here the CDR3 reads CASSPKDGTEAFF. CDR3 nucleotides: TGTGCCAGCAGCCCGAAGGATGGCACTGAAGCTTTCTTT.

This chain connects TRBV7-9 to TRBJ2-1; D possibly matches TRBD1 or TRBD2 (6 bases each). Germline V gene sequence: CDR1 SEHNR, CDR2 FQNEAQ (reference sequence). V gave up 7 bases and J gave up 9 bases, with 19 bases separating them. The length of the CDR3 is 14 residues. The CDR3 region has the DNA TGTGCCAGCAAGACAGGAGGGGGGAGTGTTGAGCAGTTCTTC. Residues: CASKTGGGSVEQFF.

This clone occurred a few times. The CDR3 nucleotides are TGTGCCAGCAGCTTAGTGGCAGACCAGCAGTATTTT. It codes for CASSLVADQQYF. The rearrangement uses TRBV7-9 and TRBJ2-3, with D unclear. Germline V lookup: CDR1 SEHNR, CDR2 FQNEAQ (reference sequence). CDR3 length equals 12 residues. Trimming took off 1 base at V and 11 bases at J, with 10 bases between the two ends.

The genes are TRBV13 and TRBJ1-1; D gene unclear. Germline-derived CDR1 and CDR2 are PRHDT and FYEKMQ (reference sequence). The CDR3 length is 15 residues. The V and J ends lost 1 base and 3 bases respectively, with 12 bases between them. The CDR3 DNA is TGTGCCAGCAGCTTAGTTTACAGTTTAGACACTGAAGCTTTCTTT. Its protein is CASSLVYSLDTEAFF.

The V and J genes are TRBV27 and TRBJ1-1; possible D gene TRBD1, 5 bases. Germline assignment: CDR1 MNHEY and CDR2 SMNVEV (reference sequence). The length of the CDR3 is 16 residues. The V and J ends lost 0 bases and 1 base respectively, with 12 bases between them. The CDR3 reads CASSLSITQANTEAFF. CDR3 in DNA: TGTGCCAGCAGTTTATCGATCACACAGGCGAACACTGAAGCTTTCTTT.

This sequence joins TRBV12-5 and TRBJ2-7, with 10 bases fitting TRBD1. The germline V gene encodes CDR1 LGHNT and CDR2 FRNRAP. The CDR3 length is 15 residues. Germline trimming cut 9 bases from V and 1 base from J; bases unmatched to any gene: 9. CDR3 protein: CASNIPGQGSYEQYF. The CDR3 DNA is TGTGCTAGCAACATACCGGGACAGGGGTCCTACGAGCAGTACTTC.

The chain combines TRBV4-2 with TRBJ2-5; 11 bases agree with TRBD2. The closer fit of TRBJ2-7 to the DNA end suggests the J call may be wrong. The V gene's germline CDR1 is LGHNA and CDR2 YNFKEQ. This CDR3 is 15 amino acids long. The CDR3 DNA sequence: TGTGCCAGCAGCCAAGATGTAGCGGGGGGGTACGAGCAGTACTTC. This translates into CASSQDVAGGYEQYF.

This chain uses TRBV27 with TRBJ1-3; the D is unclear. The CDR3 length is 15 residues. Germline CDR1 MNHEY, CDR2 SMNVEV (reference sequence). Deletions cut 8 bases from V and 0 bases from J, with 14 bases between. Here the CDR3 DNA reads TGTGCCAGCGCCCAAAACATAGGCTCTGGAAACACCATATATTTT. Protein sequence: CASAQNIGSGNTIYF.

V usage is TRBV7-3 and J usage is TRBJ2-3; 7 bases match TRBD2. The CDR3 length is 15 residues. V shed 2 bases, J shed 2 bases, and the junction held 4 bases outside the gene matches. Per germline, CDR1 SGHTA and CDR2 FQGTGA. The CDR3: CASSLDSGPTDTQYF. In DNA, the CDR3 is TGTGCCAGCAGCTTAGATAGCGGGCCCACAGATACGCAGTATTTT.

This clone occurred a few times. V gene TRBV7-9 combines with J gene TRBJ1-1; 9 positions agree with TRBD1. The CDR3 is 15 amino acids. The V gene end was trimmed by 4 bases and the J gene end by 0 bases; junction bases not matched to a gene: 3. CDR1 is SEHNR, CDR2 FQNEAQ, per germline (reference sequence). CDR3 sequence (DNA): TGTGCCAGCAGCTCCAGACAGGGGGTGAACACTGAAGCTTTCTTT. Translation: CASSSRQGVNTEAFF.

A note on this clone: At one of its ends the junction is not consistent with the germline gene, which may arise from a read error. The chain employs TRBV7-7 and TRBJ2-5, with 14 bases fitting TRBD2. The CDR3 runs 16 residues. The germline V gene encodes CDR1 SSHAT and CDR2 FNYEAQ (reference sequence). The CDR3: CASSAGLAGGQETQYF. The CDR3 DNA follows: TGTGCTAGCAGCGCAGGACTAGCGGGGGGCCAAGAGACCCAGTACTTC.

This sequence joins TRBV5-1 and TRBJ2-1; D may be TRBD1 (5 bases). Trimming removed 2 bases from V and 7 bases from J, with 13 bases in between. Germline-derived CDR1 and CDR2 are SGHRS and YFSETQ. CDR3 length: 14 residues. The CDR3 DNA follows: TGCGCCAGCAGCTTCCGCCAGGGTGGGAATGAGCAGTTCTTC. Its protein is CASSFRQGGNEQFF.

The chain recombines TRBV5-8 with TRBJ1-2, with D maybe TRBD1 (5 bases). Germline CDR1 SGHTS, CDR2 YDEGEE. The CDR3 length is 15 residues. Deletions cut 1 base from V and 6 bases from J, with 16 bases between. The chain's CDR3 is CASSLLRGFSHGYTF. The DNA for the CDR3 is TGTGCCAGCAGCTTGCTTAGGGGATTCTCCCATGGCTACACCTTC.

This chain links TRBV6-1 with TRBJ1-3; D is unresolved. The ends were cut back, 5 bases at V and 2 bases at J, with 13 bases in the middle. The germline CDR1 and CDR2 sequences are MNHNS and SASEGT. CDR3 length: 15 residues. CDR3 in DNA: TGTGCCAGCAGTCGGCCGTCCGTGGCTGGAAACACCATATATTTT. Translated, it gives CASSRPSVAGNTIYF.

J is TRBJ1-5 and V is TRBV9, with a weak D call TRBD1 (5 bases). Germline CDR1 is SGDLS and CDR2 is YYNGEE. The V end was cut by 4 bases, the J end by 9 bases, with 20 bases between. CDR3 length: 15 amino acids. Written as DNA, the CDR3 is TGTGCCAGCAGCCCTACGGACGGGGGGGAGAGGCCCCAGCATTTT. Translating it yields CASSPTDGGERPQHF.

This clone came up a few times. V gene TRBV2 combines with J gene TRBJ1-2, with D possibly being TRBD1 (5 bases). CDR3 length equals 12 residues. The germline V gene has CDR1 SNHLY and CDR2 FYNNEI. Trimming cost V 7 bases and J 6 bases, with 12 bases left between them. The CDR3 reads CASTVGRNGYTF. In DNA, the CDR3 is TGTGCCAGCACCGTGGGACGGAATGGCTACACCTTC. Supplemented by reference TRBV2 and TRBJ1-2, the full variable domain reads EPEVTQTPSHQVTQMGQEVILRCVPISNHLYFYWYRQILGQKVEFLVSFYNNEISEKSEIFDDQFSVERPDGSNFTLKIRSTKLEDSAMYFCASTVGRNGYTFGSGTRLTVV.

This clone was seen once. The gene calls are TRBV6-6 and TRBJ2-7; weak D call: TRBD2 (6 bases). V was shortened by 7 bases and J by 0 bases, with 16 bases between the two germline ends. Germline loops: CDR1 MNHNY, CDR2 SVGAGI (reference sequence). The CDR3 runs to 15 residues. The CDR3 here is CASTYPGVSSYEQYF. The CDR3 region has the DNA TGTGCCAGCACCTATCCGGGAGTTTCCTCCTACGAGCAGTACTTC.

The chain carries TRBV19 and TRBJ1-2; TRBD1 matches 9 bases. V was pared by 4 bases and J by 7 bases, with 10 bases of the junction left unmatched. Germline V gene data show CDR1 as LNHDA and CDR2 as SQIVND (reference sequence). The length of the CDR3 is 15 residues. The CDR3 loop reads CASSTQPGQGLGYTF. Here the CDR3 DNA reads TGTGCCAGTAGTACACAACCGGGACAGGGACTTGGCTACACCTTC.

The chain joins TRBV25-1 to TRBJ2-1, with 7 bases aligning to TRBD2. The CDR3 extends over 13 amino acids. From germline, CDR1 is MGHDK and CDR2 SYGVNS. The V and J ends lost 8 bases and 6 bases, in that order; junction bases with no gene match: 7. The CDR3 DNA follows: TGTGCCAGCCAGCGGGGAAGTTTCAATGAGCAGTTCTTC. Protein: CASQRGSFNEQFF.

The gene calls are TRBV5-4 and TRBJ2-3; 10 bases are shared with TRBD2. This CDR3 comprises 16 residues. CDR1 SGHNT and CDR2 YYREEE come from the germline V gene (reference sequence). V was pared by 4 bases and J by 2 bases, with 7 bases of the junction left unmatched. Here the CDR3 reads CASSPKLAGNTDTQYF. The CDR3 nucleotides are TGTGCCAGCAGCCCCAAACTAGCGGGAAACACAGATACGCAGTATTTT.

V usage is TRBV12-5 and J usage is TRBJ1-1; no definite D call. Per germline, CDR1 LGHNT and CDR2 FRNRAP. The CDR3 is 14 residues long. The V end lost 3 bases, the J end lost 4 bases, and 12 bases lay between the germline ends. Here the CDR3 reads CASGLLAVGTEAFF. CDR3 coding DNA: TGTGCTAGTGGTTTACTCGCCGTCGGCACTGAAGCTTTCTTT.

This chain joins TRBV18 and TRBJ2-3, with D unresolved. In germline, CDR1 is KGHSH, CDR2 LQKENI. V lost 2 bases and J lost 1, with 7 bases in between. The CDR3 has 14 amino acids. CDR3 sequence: CASSPIQGTDTQYF. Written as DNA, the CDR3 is TGTGCCAGCTCACCAATTCAGGGCACAGATACGCAGTATTTT.

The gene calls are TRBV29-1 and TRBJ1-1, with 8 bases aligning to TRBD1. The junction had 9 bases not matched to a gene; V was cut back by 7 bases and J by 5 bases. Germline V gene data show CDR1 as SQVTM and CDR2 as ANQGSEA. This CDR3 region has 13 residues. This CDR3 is CSGRQGMRTEAFF. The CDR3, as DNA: TGCAGCGGACGACAGGGGATGAGGACTGAAGCTTTCTTT.

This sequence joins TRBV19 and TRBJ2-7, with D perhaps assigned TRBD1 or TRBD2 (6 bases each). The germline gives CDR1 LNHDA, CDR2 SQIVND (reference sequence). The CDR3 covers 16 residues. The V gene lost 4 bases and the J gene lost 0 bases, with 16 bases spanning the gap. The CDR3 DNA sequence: TGTGCCAGTAGTAAGGGGGGTACACAGAACTCCTACGAGCAGTACTTC. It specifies CASSKGGTQNSYEQYF.

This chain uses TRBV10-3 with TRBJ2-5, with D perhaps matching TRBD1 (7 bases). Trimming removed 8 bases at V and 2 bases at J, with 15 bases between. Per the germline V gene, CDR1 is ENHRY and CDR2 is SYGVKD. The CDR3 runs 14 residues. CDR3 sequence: CAIAGGQSQETQYF. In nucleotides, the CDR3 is TGTGCCATCGCCGGGGGACAGAGTCAAGAGACCCAGTACTTC.

The CDR3 nucleotides are TGTGCCAGCAGTTTGGGGATCTCCTACGAGCAGTACTTC. Its translation is CASSLGISYEQYF. The J gene is TRBJ2-7, the V gene TRBV27; D is uncertain. CDR1 and CDR2 from the germline V gene are MNHEY and SMNVEV (reference sequence). The CDR3 has 13 residues. V lost 3 bases to trimming and J lost 0 bases, with 6 bases between them.

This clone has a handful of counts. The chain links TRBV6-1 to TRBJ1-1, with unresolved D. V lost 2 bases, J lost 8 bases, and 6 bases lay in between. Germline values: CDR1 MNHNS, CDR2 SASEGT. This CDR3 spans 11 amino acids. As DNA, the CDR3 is TGTGCCAGCAGTGAATGGCAAGAAGCTTTCTTT. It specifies CASSEWQEAFF.